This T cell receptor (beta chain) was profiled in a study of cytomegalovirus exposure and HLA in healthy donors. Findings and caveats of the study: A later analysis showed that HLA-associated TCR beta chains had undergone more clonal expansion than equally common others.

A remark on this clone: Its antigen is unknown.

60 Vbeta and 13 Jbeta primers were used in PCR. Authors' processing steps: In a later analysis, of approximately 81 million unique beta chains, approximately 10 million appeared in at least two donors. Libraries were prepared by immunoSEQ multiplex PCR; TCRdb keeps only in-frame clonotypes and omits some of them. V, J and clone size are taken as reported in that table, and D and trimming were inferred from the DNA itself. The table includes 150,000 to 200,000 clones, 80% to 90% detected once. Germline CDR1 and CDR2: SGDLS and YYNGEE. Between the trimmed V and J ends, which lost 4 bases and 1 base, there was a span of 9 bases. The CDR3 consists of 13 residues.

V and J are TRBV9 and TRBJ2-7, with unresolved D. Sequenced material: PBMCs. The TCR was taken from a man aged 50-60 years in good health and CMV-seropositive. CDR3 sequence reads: CASSIDSSYEQYF. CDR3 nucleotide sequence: TGTGCCAGCAGCATCGACTCATCCTACGAGCAGTACTTC.